This entry lists 5 T cell receptor beta chains sequenced from one sample in a study of T cell responses to AZD1222 COVID-19 vaccine. Libraries were prepared by immunoSEQ multiplex PCR; TCRdb keeps only in-frame clonotypes and omits some of them. The sample holds 140,000 or so clones, around 92% seen once. The sample in question was peripheral blood, obtained after recovery from COVID-19. The receptors originated from an adult who had recovered from COVID-19.

V usage is TRBV7-3 and J usage is TRBJ2-5; the match to TRBD2 covers 8 bases. Germline CDR1 reads SGHTA; CDR2 reads FQGTGA. This CDR3 comprises 13 residues. With V trimmed by 5 bases and J by 7 bases, 6 bases remained unmatched. CDR3 DNA: TGTGCCAGCAGCCGGACTAGCCATGGGACCCAGTACTTC. This gives the protein CASSRTSHGTQYF.

The rearrangement uses TRBV19 and TRBJ2-7; D gene uncertain. Per the germline V gene, CDR1 is LNHDA and CDR2 is SQIVND (reference sequence). Trimming pared 1 base from V and 7 bases from J, leaving 11 bases between. The CDR3 spans 13 residues. The chain's CDR3 is CASSIGVRDEQYF. The CDR3 region has the DNA TGTGCCAGTAGTATAGGAGTAAGGGATGAGCAGTACTTC.

This clone was picked up one time. V usage is TRBV28 and J usage is TRBJ1-1, with TRBD1 matching 7 bases. J was trimmed by 8 bases and V by 6 bases; bases with no gene match: 6. The CDR3 sequence is 12 residues long. Germline CDR1 reads MDHEN; CDR2 reads SYDVKM. The CDR3: CASSGRGDEAFF. The CDR3 nucleotides are TGTGCCAGCAGCGGCAGGGGGGACGAAGCTTTCTTT. Filled out from reference TRBV28 and TRBJ1-1, the complete variable domain reads DVKVTQSSRYLVKRTGEKVFLECVQDMDHENMFWYRQDPGLGLRLIYFSYDVKMKEKGDIPEGYSVSREKKERFSLILESASTNQTSMYLCASSGRGDEAFFGQGTRLTVV.

This rearrangement joins TRBV28 to TRBJ1-5; D is unclear. The CDR3 loop spans 12 amino acids. Trimming stripped 4 bases from V and 7 bases from J, with 8 bases between. Germline values: CDR1 MDHEN, CDR2 SYDVKM. The DNA of the CDR3 is TGTGCCAGCAGTTCTGTTAGACAGCCCCAGCATTTT. This encodes CASSSVRQPQHF. The whole variable domain, filled in from reference TRBV28 and TRBJ1-5, reads DVKVTQSSRYLVKRTGEKVFLECVQDMDHENMFWYRQDPGLGLRLIYFSYDVKMKEKGDIPEGYSVSREKKERFSLILESASTNQTSMYLCASSSVRQPQHFGDGTRLSIL.

A single count supports this clone. V is TRBV7-2 and J is TRBJ2-7; D possibly corresponds to TRBD2 (6 bases). V gave up 8 bases and J gave up 0 bases, with 17 bases separating them. CDR1 SGHTA and CDR2 FQGNSA come from the germline V gene. There are 15 residues in the CDR3. In nucleotides, the CDR3 is TGTGCCAGCGAGGGCTGGGGGGTATCCTCCTACGAGCAGTACTTC. Protein sequence: CASEGWGVSSYEQYF. Together with reference TRBV7-2 and TRBJ2-7, the CDR3 gives the full variable domain: GAGVSQSPSNKVTEKGKDVELRCDPISGHTALYWYRQSLGQGLEFLIYFQGNSAPDKSGLPSDRFSAERTGGSVSTLTIQRTQQEDSAVYLCASEGWGVSSYEQYFGPGTRLTVT.